This TCR beta chain emerged from a study of blood T cell repertoires in COVID-19. Across the whole study: COVID-19 samples, acute and convalescent, were from the United States, Italy and Spain. Sample material is recorded as cDNA or gDNA derived from T cells, B-cell-depleted T cells, or PBMCs.

This clone was counted once. V gave up 6 bases and J gave up 6 bases; unmatched junction bases: 9. The CDR3 runs to 15 residues. From germline, CDR1 is LNHNV and CDR2 YYDKDF (reference sequence). Study processing details: By means of reference gene primer amplification, nucleated cell counts were estimated. Profiling relied on immunoSEQ multiplex PCR, and the TCRdb table lists in-frame clones only, not all of them. D and trimming were read from the DNA, whereas the V and J calls and clone size are those reported in that table. Of roughly 140,000 clones in the sample, around four fifths were seen once.

The chain carries TRBV15 and TRBJ2-1; 9 positions agree with TRBD2. The sequence came from a woman in her thirties or forties with active or convalescent COVID-19. Material: peripheral blood. The CDR3 reads CATSGEGTSTNEQFF. As DNA, the CDR3 is TGTGCCACCAGTGGGGAAGGGACTAGCACCAATGAGCAGTTCTTC.